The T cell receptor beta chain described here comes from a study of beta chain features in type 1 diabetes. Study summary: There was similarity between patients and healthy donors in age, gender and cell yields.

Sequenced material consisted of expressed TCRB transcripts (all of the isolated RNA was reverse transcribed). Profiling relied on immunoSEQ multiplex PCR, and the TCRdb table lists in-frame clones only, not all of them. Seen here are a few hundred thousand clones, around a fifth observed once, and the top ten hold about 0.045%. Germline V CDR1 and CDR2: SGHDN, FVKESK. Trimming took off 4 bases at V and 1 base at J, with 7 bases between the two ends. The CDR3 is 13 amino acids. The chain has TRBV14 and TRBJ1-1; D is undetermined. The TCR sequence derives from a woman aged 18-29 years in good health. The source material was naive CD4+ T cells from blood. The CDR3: CASSRSRNTEAFF. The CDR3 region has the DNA TGTGCCAGCAGCCGGAGTAGGAACACTGAAGCTTTCTTT. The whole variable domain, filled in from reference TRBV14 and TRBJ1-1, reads EAGVTQFPSHSVIEKGQTVTLRCDPISGHDNLYWYRRVMGKEIKFLLHFVKESKQDESGMPNNRFLAERTGGTYSTLKVQPAELEDSGVYFCASSRSRNTEAFFGQGTRLTVV.